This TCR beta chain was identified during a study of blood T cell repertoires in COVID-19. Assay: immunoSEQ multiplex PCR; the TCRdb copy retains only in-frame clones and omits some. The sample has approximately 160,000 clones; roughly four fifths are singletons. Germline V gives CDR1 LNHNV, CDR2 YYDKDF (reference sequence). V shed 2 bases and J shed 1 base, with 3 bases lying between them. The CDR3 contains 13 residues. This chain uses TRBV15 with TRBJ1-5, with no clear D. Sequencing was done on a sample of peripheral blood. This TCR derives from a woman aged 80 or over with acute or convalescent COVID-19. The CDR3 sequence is CATSRQSNQPQHF. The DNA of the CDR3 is TGTGCCACCAGCAGACAGAGCAATCAGCCCCAGCATTTT.